Each of the 23 T cell receptor beta chains below was sequenced from the same sample in a study of blood T cell repertoires in COVID-19. Only in-frame clones appear in the TCRdb table, and some are missing; sequencing was by immunoSEQ multiplex PCR. This table has around 100,000 clones, roughly 92% appearing once. Sequencing was done on a sample of peripheral blood. The receptors were gathered from a woman aged 45 to 65 with COVID-19, enrolled during active disease.

The genes are TRBV4-1 and TRBJ1-1; D not resolved. CDR1 is MGHRA, CDR2 YSYEKL, per germline. The V gene lost 0 bases and the J gene lost 1 base, with 6 bases spanning the gap. The CDR3 extends over 14 amino acids. CDR3 protein: CASSQDTGNTEAFF. The CDR3 DNA reads as TGCGCCAGCAGCCAAGATACGGGGAACACTGAAGCTTTCTTT.

In this sample, this clone turned up once. The chain uses TRBV24-1 and TRBJ2-2, with 9 bases that match TRBD1. The CDR3 is 16 residues long. V trimming: 7 bases; J trimming: 1 base; junction bases outside the gene matches: 6. CDR1 and CDR2 (germline): KGHDR, SFDVKD. The CDR3 is CATSNPGQGNTGELFF. CDR3 in DNA: TGTGCCACCAGCAATCCGGGACAGGGGAACACCGGGGAGCTGTTTTTT.

The V and J genes are TRBV5-1 and TRBJ1-1; 9 nucleotides match TRBD1. After removal of 5 bases from V and 0 bases from J, the junction contained 20 bases not matched to a gene. The germline V gene encodes CDR1 SGHRS and CDR2 YFSETQ. The CDR3 consists of 20 residues. In DNA form, the CDR3 reads TGCGCCAGCAGGCACCGACCGTATTACAGGGGGCGCGGGATGAACACTGAAGCTTTCTTT. Protein: CASRHRPYYRGRGMNTEAFF. The complete variable domain, with remaining parts taken from reference TRBV5-1 and TRBJ1-1, reads KAGVTQTPRYLIKTRGQQVTLSCSPISGHRSVSWYQQTPGQGLQFLFEYFSETQRNKGNFPGRFSGRQFSNSRSEMNVSTLELGDSALYLCASRHRPYYRGRGMNTEAFFGQGTRLTVV.

This chain connects TRBV14 to TRBJ1-4; D unclear. The germline V gene encodes CDR1 SGHDN and CDR2 FVKESK. The CDR3 runs 14 residues. V was shortened by 5 bases and J by 5 bases, with 12 bases between the two germline ends. CDR3 coding DNA: TGTGCCAGCAGCTCAGGATACCGGAATGAAAAACTGTTTTTT. Protein sequence: CASSSGYRNEKLFF.

This chain joins TRBV7-9 and TRBJ1-3; 7 nucleotides align to TRBD1. The CDR3 has 16 amino acids. CDR1 SEHNR and CDR2 FQNEAQ come from the germline V gene (reference sequence). J was trimmed by 0 bases and V by 4 bases; bases with no gene match: 6. The CDR3 nucleotides are TGTGCCAGCAGCTCCGACAGGGCCCTCTCTGGAAACACCATATATTTT. Translated: CASSSDRALSGNTIYF.

The chain uses TRBV7-9 and TRBJ2-7, with D perhaps TRBD1 (6 bases). The CDR3 spans 13 residues. CDR1 SEHNR and CDR2 FQNEAQ come from the germline V gene (reference sequence). The CDR3 protein is CASSLGGLNRAHV. The CDR3, as DNA: TGTGCCAGCAGCTTAGGGGGGCTGAACAGGGCCCACGTC.

This chain connects TRBV5-6 to TRBJ2-3; TRBD2 matches 8 bases. CDR1 and CDR2 (germline): SGHDT, YYEEEE. J lost 4 bases, V lost 5 bases, and 12 bases had no gene match. There are 16 residues in the CDR3. The CDR3 nucleotides are TGTGCCAGCAGTTGGACTAGCCTTAGTTATTCAGATACGCAGTATTTT. Protein sequence: CASSWTSLSYSDTQYF.

The gene calls are TRBV19 and TRBJ2-1; D gene ambiguous. The CDR3 loop spans 13 amino acids. Deletions cut 3 bases from V and 8 bases from J, with 11 bases between. From germline, CDR1 is LNHDA and CDR2 SQIVND (reference sequence). The CDR3 protein is CASSMSPPDEQFF. The CDR3 DNA sequence: TGTGCCAGTAGTATGTCCCCCCCTGATGAGCAGTTCTTC.

The gene calls are TRBV14 and TRBJ1-2; D call uncertain. The CDR3 loop spans 14 amino acids. From germline, CDR1 is SGHDN and CDR2 FVKESK. V was pared by 1 base and J by 8 bases, with 14 bases between. In nucleotides, the CDR3 is TGTGCCAGCAGCCAAGGAGGGCCAAGGCCGGGCTACACCTTC. Its translation: CASSQGGPRPGYTF. The full variable domain, with the rest looked up from reference TRBV14 and TRBJ1-2, is EAGVTQFPSHSVIEKGQTVTLRCDPISGHDNLYWYRRVMGKEIKFLLHFVKESKQDESGMPNNRFLAERTGGTYSTLKVQPAELEDSGVYFCASSQGGPRPGYTFGSGTRLTVV.

This sequence joins TRBV19 and TRBJ1-2; tentative D call: TRBD1 (5 bases). The CDR3 loop spans 11 amino acids. V lost 9 bases and J 8 bases, leaving 13 bases between the germline ends. The germline gives CDR1 LNHDA, CDR2 SQIVND (reference sequence). The CDR3 sequence: CASRGGEGYTF. The CDR3, as DNA: TGTGCCAGCCGAGGAGGGGAGGGCTACACCTTC.

The chain couples TRBV7-2 to TRBJ2-7; possible D gene TRBD2, 6 bases. The germline V gene encodes CDR1 SGHTA and CDR2 FQGNSA. The germline V and J ends were trimmed by 3 bases and 0 bases, with 9 bases remaining between them. The length of the CDR3 is 14 residues. This CDR3 is CASSLGGTSYEQYF. CDR3 nucleotides: TGTGCCAGCAGCTTGGGGGGAACCTCCTACGAGCAGTACTTC.

In DNA, the CDR3 is TGTGCCAGCAGCAGGCTTTCTAACTATGGCTACACCTTC. Its protein product is CASSRLSNYGYTF. The chain has TRBV6-5 and TRBJ1-2; D ambiguous. The germline V gene encodes CDR1 MNHEY and CDR2 SVGAGI. V lost 6 bases and J 0 bases, leaving 8 bases between the germline ends. This CDR3 region has 13 residues.

The chain carries TRBV6-6 and TRBJ2-7; TRBD1 might be the D (6 bases). This CDR3 has 15 residues. Trimming took 6 bases from V and 5 from J, leaving 20 bases between them. The germline gives CDR1 MNHNY, CDR2 SVGAGI (reference sequence). The CDR3 DNA reads TGTGCCAGCAGGGGACGTGGGGGCGCATTGGACGAGCAGTACGTC. Translated, it gives CASRGRGGALDEQYV.

The rearrangement links TRBV5-1 to TRBJ1-1; a weak D match, TRBD1 (5 bases). CDR1 is SGHRS and CDR2 is YFSETQ in the germline V gene. The CDR3 is 14 residues long. Trimming removed 0 bases from V and 4 bases from J, with 10 bases in between. CDR3 bases: TGCGCCAGCAGCTTGGCCACGGGGGGCACTGAAGCTTTCTTT. Encoded protein: CASSLATGGTEAFF.

This clone was recorded only once. The chain has TRBV6-5 and TRBJ2-5; 7 bases line up with TRBD2. Germline V lookup: CDR1 MNHEY, CDR2 SVGAGI. The CDR3 covers 15 residues. V trimming: 10 bases; J trimming: 2 bases; junction bases outside the gene matches: 13. The CDR3 protein is CATRTRDYRQETQYF. The DNA of the CDR3 is TGTGCCACCAGAACCCGGGACTACCGACAAGAGACCCAGTACTTC.

The rearrangement joins TRBV27 to TRBJ1-2; D gene uncertain. The CDR3 spans 14 residues. Germline V gives CDR1 MNHEY, CDR2 SMNVEV (reference sequence). V gave up 6 bases and J gave up 12 bases, with 23 bases separating them. Here the CDR3 DNA reads TGTGCCAGCAGACAGAGTGGACGGACGTTGGAGGACACCTTC. Protein: CASRQSGRTLEDTF.

The CDR3 nucleotides read TGTGCCAGCAGCTTGGAGAGGGGACAGGGTTTAACTGGCTACACCTTC. This translates into CASSLERGQGLTGYTF. The V and J genes are TRBV5-6 and TRBJ1-2, with TRBD1 matching over 9 bases. In germline, CDR1 is SGHDT, CDR2 YYEEEE. The V gene end was trimmed by 0 bases and the J gene end by 7 bases; junction bases not matched to a gene: 10. The CDR3 has 16 amino acids.

In DNA form, the CDR3 reads TGTGCCAGCAGCTCTGGACAGGGCCCCAATCAGCCCCAGCATTTT. It encodes CASSSGQGPNQPQHF. The V and J genes are TRBV5-8 and TRBJ1-5, with 8 bases fitting TRBD1. Trimming took 3 bases from V and 3 from J; bases not matched to a gene: 5. CDR3 size: 15 residues. Germline assignment: CDR1 SGHTS and CDR2 YDEGEE. Supplemented by reference TRBV5-8 and TRBJ1-5, the full variable domain reads EAGVTQSPTHLIKTRGQQATLRCSPISGHTSVYWYQQALGLGLQFLLWYDEGEERNRGNFPPRFSGRQFPNYSSELNVNALELEDSALYLCASSSGQGPNQPQHFGDGTRLSIL.

V is TRBV5-6 and J is TRBJ1-2; D may be TRBD1 (6 bases). V gave up 4 bases and J gave up 4 bases, with 14 bases separating them. The CDR3 extends over 14 amino acids. The germline V gene encodes CDR1 SGHDT and CDR2 YYEEEE. CDR3 DNA: TGTGCCAGCAGCCTCGGACAGTCCTCCTATGGCTACACCTTC. Its protein product is CASSLGQSSYGYTF.

This chain uses TRBV7-9 with TRBJ2-1; 7 bases match TRBD2. V was pared by 5 bases and J by 10 bases, with 5 bases of the junction left unmatched. Germline V CDR1 and CDR2: SEHNR, FQNEAQ (reference sequence). The CDR3 extends over 12 amino acids. The CDR3 bases are TGTGCCAGCAGCAGGGGAGGGTTGGAGCAGTTCTTC. Translated: CASSRGGLEQFF.

The V gene is TRBV24-1, the J gene TRBJ2-3; no definite D call. This CDR3 has 15 amino acids. Germline V CDR1 and CDR2: KGHDR, SFDVKD. V was pared by 7 bases and J by 2 bases, with 15 bases between. The CDR3 reads CATSDIRTPTDTQYF. The CDR3 nucleotides read TGTGCCACCAGCGACATAAGAACCCCCACAGATACGCAGTATTTT.

The genes are TRBV24-1 and TRBJ2-3; 10 bases match TRBD2. Germline values: CDR1 KGHDR, CDR2 SFDVKD. With 2 bases clipped from V and 5 bases from J, the junction kept 6 bases outside the gene matches. CDR3 size: 16 residues. CDR3 nucleotide sequence: TGTGCCACCAGTGATTCCGAGCGGGGGGGCCGAGATACGCAGTATTTT. Its protein product is CATSDSERGGRDTQYF.

The chain has TRBV19 and TRBJ1-1, with no clear D. Looked up from germline, CDR1 is LNHDA and CDR2 is SQIVND (reference sequence). V was cut by 1 base and J by 5 bases, with 11 bases left in between. This CDR3 contains 14 residues. CDR3 DNA sequence: TGTGCCAGTAGTATAGCGCGGGGAGGGACTGAAGCTTTCTTT. Translating it yields CASSIARGGTEAFF.